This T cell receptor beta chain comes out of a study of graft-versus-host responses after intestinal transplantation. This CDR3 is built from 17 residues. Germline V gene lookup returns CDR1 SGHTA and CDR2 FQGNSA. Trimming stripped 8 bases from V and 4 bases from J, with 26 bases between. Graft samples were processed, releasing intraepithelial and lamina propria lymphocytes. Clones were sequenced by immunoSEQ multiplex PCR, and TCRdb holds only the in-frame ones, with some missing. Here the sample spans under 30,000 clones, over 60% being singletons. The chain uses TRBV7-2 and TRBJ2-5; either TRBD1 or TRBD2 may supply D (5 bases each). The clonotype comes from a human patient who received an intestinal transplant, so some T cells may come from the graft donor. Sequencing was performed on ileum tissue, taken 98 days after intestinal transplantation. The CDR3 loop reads CASGHLGWGREGETQYF. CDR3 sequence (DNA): TGTGCCAGCGGACATCTAGGCTGGGGGAGAGAGGGAGAGACCCAGTACTTC.